Listed below are T cell receptor beta chains from one sample, sequenced in a study of T cells expressing NK-cell markers. One entry per CDR3 protein, without DNA, is what TCRdb gives after re-calling the 5' RACE reads. In total, the table holds approximately 550,000 distinct CDR3 sequences. The source material was blood T cells: a sorted CD56 or NKG2C T cell subset, CD4+ or CD8+ T cells, or bulk PBMC T cells (not recorded which). The receptors stem from a young man in good health. The CDR3 runs from the conserved cysteine through the conserved F or W.

CDR3aa	j_gene	v_gene
CSVEALAGDGAKYNEQFF	TRBJ2-1	TRBV29-1
CASSQAGIQETQYF	TRBJ2-5	TRBV14
CASSSRGGVTEAFF	TRBJ1-1	TRBV12-3/TRBV12-4
CASSSAGRGGDTQYF	TRBJ2-3	TRBV12-3/TRBV12-4
CASSPGRGTGELFF	TRBJ2-2	TRBV7-2
CASSYPGEKLFF	TRBJ1-4	TRBV6-5
CASSSGPSGGNTIYF	TRBJ1-3	TRBV5-1
CASSTTTNDVLTGELFF	TRBJ2-2	TRBV4-1
CASSFEPRGNYGYTF	TRBJ1-2	TRBV12-3/TRBV12-4
CASSLWPTIEAFF	TRBJ1-1	TRBV5-5
CSAGSGRSTDTQYF	TRBJ2-3	TRBV20-1
CASSKTTEDTQYF	TRBJ2-3	TRBV4-1
CASSWADNSPLHF	TRBJ1-6	TRBV12-3/TRBV12-4
CASSLDNSLRETQYF	TRBJ2-5	TRBV27
CASSKKRDNEQVF	TRBJ2-1	TRBV5-1
CSASLGAPDTQYF	TRBJ2-3	TRBV20-1
CATSRDGLAIGDTQYF	TRBJ2-3	TRBV15
CASSLETGMSDEQFF	TRBJ2-1	TRBV5-6
CASRQDSEQGKLFNEQFF	TRBJ2-1	TRBV5-1
CAWSLDYEQYF	TRBJ2-7	TRBV30
CSARGGPNYEQYF	TRBJ2-7	TRBV20-1
CIVRGADNEQFF	TRBJ2-1	TRBV29-1
CASSLQGTNYGYTF	TRBJ1-2	TRBV12-3/TRBV12-4
CASSLRLTPGQEHF	TRBJ1-5	TRBV12-3/TRBV12-4
CASSLGPGGLYGYTF	TRBJ1-2	TRBV5-8
CSVYRQGAGADTQYF	TRBJ2-3	TRBV29-1
CASTGSGRADPNTGELFF	TRBJ2-2	TRBV6-5
CSARVSPGHSGNTIYF	TRBJ1-3	TRBV20-1
CASSVTGASTDTQYF	TRBJ2-3	TRBV18
CASSHPPGRQGKETQYF	TRBJ2-5	TRBV7-9
CASSLGVSGSADTQYF	TRBJ2-3	TRBV12-3/TRBV12-4
CASSLAGGDAEQFF	TRBJ2-1	TRBV5-1
CATAPATRDVQYF	TRBJ2-5	TRBV12-3/TRBV12-4
CASSLGAASGRNEQFF	TRBJ2-1	TRBV12-3/TRBV12-4
CASSAASGLAKNIQYF	TRBJ2-4	TRBV2
CASRKSVATSYNEQFF	TRBJ2-1	TRBV12-3/TRBV12-4
CASSSKYDEQFF	TRBJ2-1	TRBV7-9
CASSIRTPGSPLHF	TRBJ1-6	TRBV27
CATSRGGGGPSLEQFF	TRBJ2-1	TRBV15
CATSRDAPDSYNEQFF	TRBJ2-1	TRBV15
CASSDGVSGANVLTF	TRBJ2-6	TRBV6-4
CASGRREGDEQFF	TRBJ2-1	TRBV4-3
CASLGLGSQYF	TRBJ2-3	TRBV12-3/TRBV12-4
CASSGQGERSPLHF	TRBJ1-6	TRBV27
CASRPSGGTSYNEQFF	TRBJ2-1	TRBV12-2
CSADRVYPEAFF	TRBJ1-1	TRBV20-1
CSARDLPGSTDTQYF	TRBJ2-3	TRBV20-1
CASSQIGTGGDYGYTF	TRBJ1-2	TRBV4-1
CASSLAIGPGANVLTF	TRBJ2-6	TRBV7-2
CASSGSLAVGHNEQFF	TRBJ2-1	TRBV9
CASSRIGTGPDTQYF	TRBJ2-3	TRBV5-4
CASSVRLLYNEQFF	TRBJ2-1	TRBV6-2/TRBV6-3
CASSYPRLAGLETQYF	TRBJ2-5	TRBV6-2/TRBV6-3
CASSQAGAGTRETQYF	TRBJ2-5	TRBV4-2
CASSWGTGSSGNTIYF	TRBJ1-3	TRBV5-1
CSGATGSHGYTF	TRBJ1-2	TRBV29-1
CASSYRAPLNEQFF	TRBJ2-1	TRBV5-1
CASGNGGIMNTEAFF	TRBJ1-1	TRBV6-1
CASSYGAAYTDTQYF	TRBJ2-3	TRBV6-5